This TCR beta chain was documented in a study of T-cell reconstitution after alpha-beta-depleted transplantation in children. This clonotype was observed a few times. As it was prepared, the TCRbeta library received unique molecular identifiers. Via MiXCR, TCRdb re-called the PCR reads, giving one row per CDR3 protein. Here the sample spans a few hundred thousand distinct CDR3 sequences, under 13% being singletons. The sequence was collected from a human donor who donated a stem cell graft to a child with acute myeloid leukemia. The sample consisted of PBMCs from the stem cell graft donor, taken from the stem cell graft.

CDR3 region: CSVTPRDIVYNEQFF. CDR3 in DNA: TGCAGTGTCACCCCCCGGGACATCGTCTACAATGAGCAGTTCTTC. The chain joins TRBV20-1 to TRBJ2-1; D is perhaps TRBD1 (6 bases). V was pared by 7 bases and J by 3 bases, with 19 bases between. The CDR3 has 15 amino acids. Germline CDR1 and CDR2: DFQATT and SNEGSKA (reference sequence).